Below, 27 T cell receptor beta chains from the same sample are listed, as sequenced in a study of T cells in Graves' hyperthyroidism and ophthalmopathy. What was amplified from RNA transcripts were TCR beta CDR3 regions. When the TCR CDR3 underwent first-round RT-PCR, the HTBI primer set was used. One entry per CDR3 protein results from TCRdb running MiXCR on the multiplex PCR reads. Of around 610,000 distinct CDR3 sequences in the sample, roughly 14% were seen once. The sequencing sample was made of blood. These receptors originate from a woman in her 40s with Graves' ophthalmopathy.

This clonotype was seen many times. This chain connects TRBV19 to TRBJ2-7; 8 bases map to TRBD1. The germline gives CDR1 LNHDA, CDR2 SQIVND (reference sequence). The ends lost 10 bases at V and 6 bases at J; junction bases unmatched: 11. The CDR3 has 13 amino acids. CDR3 residues: CATTGGLRGEQYF. CDR3 coding DNA: TGTGCCACCACAGGGGGACTTAGGGGCGAGCAGTACTTC.

The V call is TRBV19, the J call TRBJ2-2; 13 nucleotides match TRBD2. J gave up 7 bases and V 8 bases, and 13 bases lay outside the gene matches. The CDR3 totals 17 residues. Germline V gene lookup returns CDR1 LNHDA and CDR2 SQIVND (reference sequence). The CDR3 protein is CASLAPLGLAGIGELFF. Here the CDR3 DNA reads TGTGCCAGTCTCGCGCCTTTGGGACTAGCGGGAATCGGGGAGCTGTTTTTT.

This clonotype has at least ten counts. The V and J genes are TRBV28 and TRBJ1-1, with TRBD1 identical over 11 bases. This CDR3 comprises 15 residues. Germline V gives CDR1 MDHEN, CDR2 SYDVKM. J lost 5 bases, V lost 7 bases, and 9 bases had no gene match. The CDR3 DNA follows: TGTGCCAGCACCGGGGGGACAGGGGGGAGGACTGAAGCTTTCTTT. Translation gives CASTGGTGGRTEAFF. Looking up the rest from reference TRBV28 and TRBJ1-1 gives the full variable domain: DVKVTQSSRYLVKRTGEKVFLECVQDMDHENMFWYRQDPGLGLRLIYFSYDVKMKEKGDIPEGYSVSREKKERFSLILESASTNQTSMYLCASTGGTGGRTEAFFGQGTRLTVV.

V gene TRBV30 combines with J gene TRBJ1-1; D not certain. Germline CDR1 GTSNPN, CDR2 SVGIG (reference sequence). Trimming pared 4 bases from V and 8 bases from J, leaving 11 bases between. The CDR3 has 11 residues. The CDR3, as DNA: TGTGCCTGGATAGGGCCGACCGAAGCTTTCTTT. Its protein product is CAWIGPTEAFF.

The table lists this clonotype with many counts. The rearrangement links TRBV19 to TRBJ1-5; no clear D. V lost 3 bases to trimming and J lost 7 bases, with 10 bases between them. This CDR3 spans 13 amino acids. Germline V gene lookup returns CDR1 LNHDA and CDR2 SQIVND (reference sequence). CDR3 bases: TGTGCCAGTAGTATTATTCGTGGGCAGCCCCAGCATTTT. Protein product: CASSIIRGQPQHF.

This clonotype was recorded at least ten times. The chain is built from TRBV29-1 and TRBJ2-5; unclear D gene. This CDR3 comprises 12 residues. Looked up from germline, CDR1 is SQVTM and CDR2 is ANQGSEA. Trimming stripped 4 bases from V and 5 bases from J, with 11 bases between. CDR3 region: CSVAEATETQYF. CDR3 in DNA: TGCAGCGTTGCTGAGGCAACGGAGACCCAGTACTTC.

Many counts were recorded for this clonotype. This chain joins TRBV7-9 and TRBJ2-7, with D uncertain. The germline gives CDR1 SEHNR, CDR2 FQNEAQ (reference sequence). Trimming shortened V by 5 bases and J by 9 bases, and 14 bases separated the two germline ends. This CDR3 is built from 12 residues. CDR3 in DNA: TGTGCCAGCAGCCCCCCGACGACGGGGCAGTACTTC. Translating it yields CASSPPTTGQYF.

This clonotype was recorded many times. The V and J genes are TRBV6-2 or TRBV6-3 and TRBJ2-7, with TRBD1 as a possible D gene (5 bases). This CDR3 is 15 amino acids long. Germline V gene sequence: CDR1 MNHEY, CDR2 SVGEGT. The V end lost 2 bases, the J end lost 3 bases, and 14 bases lay between the germline ends. In nucleotides, the CDR3 is TGTGCCAGCAGTTACCCGCAGGGTAGAGGCTACGAGCAGTACTTC. This translates into CASSYPQGRGYEQYF.

This clonotype was found a few times. A junction boundary mismatches the germline segment, possibly from a read error. The chain combines TRBV29-1 with TRBJ2-5; 7 bases align to TRBD2. Germline CDR1 and CDR2: SQVTM and ANQGSEA. The CDR3 consists of 13 residues. CDR3 sequence reads: CSVEGRDFETQYF. CDR3 nucleotide sequence: TGCAGCGTCGAAGGGAGGGACTTTGAGACCCAGTACTTC.

Ten or more counts support this clonotype. The V gene is TRBV3-1, the J gene TRBJ1-3, with D possibly being TRBD1 (5 bases). V was clipped by 4 bases and J by 1 base, with 11 bases between them. Germline V CDR1 and CDR2: LGHDT, YNNKEL (reference sequence). CDR3 length equals 15 residues. CDR3 bases: TGTGCCAGCAGCCCAGGGACGGTTTCTGGAAACACCATATATTTT. This gives the protein CASSPGTVSGNTIYF.

In this sample, this clonotype turned up many times. The chain uses TRBV6-4 and TRBJ2-5; D possibly corresponds to TRBD1 (6 bases). Trimming left V 2 bases short and J 2 bases short, with 21 bases between. CDR3 size: 18 residues. CDR1 and CDR2 from the germline V gene are MRHNA and SNTAGT. The DNA for the CDR3 is TGTGCCAGCAGTGACCGAATTGACGGTGGGACACTTCAAGAGACCCAGTACTTC. Amino acids: CASSDRIDGGTLQETQYF.

Many counts were recorded for this clonotype. This chain uses TRBV6-2 or TRBV6-3 with TRBJ2-7, with no clear D. Trimming removed 0 bases from V and 2 bases from J, with 8 bases in between. CDR3 length equals 14 residues. Per germline, CDR1 MNHEY and CDR2 SVGEGT. The CDR3 DNA reads as TGTGCCAGCAGTTACTCGGGTGCCGCCTACGAGCAGTACTTC. It codes for CASSYSGAAYEQYF.

This clonotype was picked up many times. The chain employs TRBV27 and TRBJ1-1; the D gene is possibly TRBD1 (5 bases). Per germline, CDR1 MNHEY and CDR2 SMNVEV (reference sequence). Trimming removed 6 bases from V and 3 bases from J, with 11 bases in between. This CDR3 is 13 amino acids long. CDR3 protein: CASSFSRDTEAFF. CDR3 coding DNA: TGTGCCAGCAGCTTCAGCAGGGACACTGAAGCTTTCTTT.

This clonotype was counted many times. The genes are TRBV6-1 and TRBJ2-4; 9 positions agree with TRBD2. The CDR3 totals 14 residues. J lost 3 bases, V lost 7 bases, and 4 bases had no gene match. Germline assignment: CDR1 MNHNS and CDR2 SASEGT. The CDR3 is CASNLAGFKNIQYF. The CDR3 coding sequence is TGTGCCAGCAACCTAGCGGGGTTCAAAAACATTCAGTACTTC.

This chain joins TRBV5-1 and TRBJ2-2; no firm D call. Germline V gene sequence: CDR1 SGHRS, CDR2 YFSETQ. Trimming took off 3 bases at V and 0 bases at J, with 9 bases between the two ends. The CDR3 is 15 residues long. Written as DNA, the CDR3 is TGCGCCAGCAGCTACAGCGATCCGAACACCGGGGAGCTGTTTTTT. Its protein product is CASSYSDPNTGELFF.

This chain uses TRBV20-1 with TRBJ2-5; D is possibly TRBD2 (6 bases). The CDR3 runs 15 residues. V was shortened by 4 bases and J by 5 bases, with 20 bases between the two germline ends. Germline-derived CDR1 and CDR2 are DFQATT and SNEGSKA (reference sequence). CDR3 amino acids: CSAKETGLIGETQYF. The CDR3, as DNA: TGCAGTGCTAAAGAGACCGGACTAATAGGGGAGACCCAGTACTTC.

This clonotype was recorded many times. V and J are TRBV12-3 or TRBV12-4 and TRBJ2-7; a weak D match, TRBD1 (6 bases). The CDR3 covers 13 residues. Trimming took off 6 bases at V and 6 bases at J, with 15 bases between the two ends. The CDR3 loop reads CASRWGWGREQYF. The DNA for the CDR3 is TGTGCCAGCAGGTGGGGCTGGGGGCGCGAGCAGTACTTC.

This clonotype has a handful of counts. The chain carries TRBV19 and TRBJ2-2, with 8 bases matching TRBD1. Germline V gives CDR1 LNHDA, CDR2 SQIVND (reference sequence). The CDR3 sequence is 15 residues long. V was pared by 9 bases and J by 0 bases, with 6 bases of the junction left unmatched. Here the CDR3 DNA reads TGTGCCAGCCTGACAGGGGCCCCGAACACCGGGGAGCTGTTTTTT. Amino acid sequence: CASLTGAPNTGELFF.

This clonotype appeared many times. J is TRBJ1-1 and V is TRBV28; 11 bases align to TRBD1. Germline trimming cut 6 bases from V and 7 bases from J; bases unmatched to any gene: 10. CDR1 and CDR2 (germline): MDHEN, SYDVKM. This CDR3 contains 15 residues. CDR3 in DNA: TGTGCCAGCAGGCCCTGGACAGGGGGCGGGGGTGAAGCTTTCTTT. Translating it yields CASRPWTGGGGEAFF.

This clonotype was found many times. The chain has TRBV19 and TRBJ1-2, with D perhaps matching TRBD1 (5 bases). Deletions cut 6 bases from V and 3 bases from J, with 17 bases between. Germline-derived CDR1 and CDR2 are LNHDA and SQIVND (reference sequence). The CDR3 contains 15 residues. The DNA of the CDR3 is TGTGCCAGTAGAAAAGGAGGGGTTGGGGACTATGGCTACACCTTC. It codes for CASRKGGVGDYGYTF.

V and J are TRBV4-2 and TRBJ2-7; D unresolved. There are 14 residues in the CDR3. Germline CDR1 LGHNA, CDR2 YNFKEQ. V shed 0 bases and J shed 4 bases, with 10 bases lying between them. The CDR3 loop is CASSQDSSQYEQYF. The CDR3 bases are TGTGCCAGCAGCCAAGACAGCAGCCAATACGAGCAGTACTTC.

This clonotype was recorded many times. The gene calls are TRBV6-2 or TRBV6-3 and TRBJ2-7; D could derive from TRBD1 or TRBD2 (5 bases each). The germline V gene encodes CDR1 MNHEY and CDR2 SVGEGT. Trimming shortened V by 6 bases and J by 3 bases, and 12 bases separated the two germline ends. This CDR3 has 13 amino acids. The CDR3 here is CASRRGGYYEQYF. The CDR3 DNA reads as TGTGCCAGCAGGAGGGGTGGGTACTACGAGCAGTACTTC.

This clonotype was counted only a few times. In DNA, the CDR3 is TGTGCCTGGACGGACAATGGGGCCAACGTCCTGACTTTC. Its protein is CAWTDNGANVLTF. This chain uses TRBV30 with TRBJ2-6; the D gene is possibly TRBD1 (5 bases). The V end was cut by 4 bases, the J end by 3 bases, with 7 bases between. In germline, CDR1 is GTSNPN, CDR2 SVGIG (reference sequence). The length of the CDR3 is 13 residues.

Ten or more counts support this clonotype. This chain joins TRBV20-1 and TRBJ2-7; D gene ambiguous. V was shortened by 0 bases and J by 3 bases, with 3 bases between the two germline ends. CDR3 length: 11 amino acids. Germline assignment: CDR1 DFQATT and CDR2 SNEGSKA (reference sequence). This CDR3 reads CSARDHYEQYF. DNA of the CDR3: TGCAGTGCTAGAGATCACTACGAGCAGTACTTC.

This clonotype was picked up many times. The J gene is TRBJ2-7, the V gene TRBV12-3 or TRBV12-4; D may correspond to TRBD1 or TRBD2 (5 bases each). This CDR3 has 13 residues. V dropped 7 bases and J dropped 3 bases, with 13 bases sitting between them. The CDR3 nucleotides read TGTGCCAGCAAATGGTCAGGGAGCTACGAGCAGTACTTC. Translation: CASKWSGSYEQYF.

This clonotype appeared a few times. V is TRBV20-1 and J is TRBJ2-1; 9 bases are shared with TRBD2. The V and J ends lost 3 bases and 5 bases, in that order; junction bases with no gene match: 5. From germline, CDR1 is DFQATT and CDR2 SNEGSKA (reference sequence). The length of the CDR3 is 14 residues. Here the CDR3 DNA reads TGCAGTGCTAGGGCGGGAGGGCCCCACAATGAGCAGTTCTTC. Its protein product is CSARAGGPHNEQFF.

This clonotype appeared many times. V usage is TRBV6-5 and J usage is TRBJ2-7; TRBD1 matches at 7 bases. V gave up 5 bases and J gave up 6 bases; unmatched junction bases: 7. The CDR3 is 13 amino acids. CDR1 is MNHEY and CDR2 is SVGAGI in the germline V gene. Here the CDR3 DNA reads TGTGCCAGCAGTCGGGACAGTCCAGGCGAGCAGTACTTC. It yields the protein CASSRDSPGEQYF.